The rows below give T cell receptor beta chains drawn from one sample of a study of T cell responses to AZD1222 COVID-19 vaccine. The repertoire was sequenced with immunoSEQ multiplex PCR; TCRdb's copy has only in-frame clones and lacks some. The sample contains fewer than 200,000 clones, about 90% of which appear only once. Sequenced material: peripheral blood, taken on day 0 of AZD1222 vaccination. The source of these receptors is an adult in good health. Both conserved end residues are part of each CDR3. The D gene is left open where the match is weak. Some rows mark clone size as missing; the rest say once, few, many or name a class of expanded clone.

j_call d_call clone_size cdr3_length v_call cdr3_aa cdr3_nt
TRBJ2-5 NA NA 15 TRBV5-6 CASSLTGRGQETQYF TGTGCCAGCAGCTTGACCGGCAGGGGACAAGAGACCCAGTACTTC
TRBJ1-2 TRBD1 NA 15 TRBV10-3 CAISGFGQGRYGYTF TGTGCCATCAGTGGCTTTGGACAGGGCCGCTATGGCTACACCTTC
TRBJ2-1 TRBD2 NA 11 TRBV6-5 CASGTSGSPFF TGTGCCAGCGGGACTAGCGGGAGCCCGTTCTTC
TRBJ1-1 NA NA 17 TRBV28 CASSKPLGPGANTEAFF TGTGCCAGCAGTAAGCCTCTGGGCCCGGGGGCGAACACTGAAGCTTTCTTT
TRBJ1-1 NA NA 13 TRBV11-2 CASSQKSNTEAFF TGTGCCAGCAGCCAAAAGTCGAACACTGAAGCTTTCTTT
TRBJ2-1 TRBD1 NA 12 TRBV28 CASSGQGREQFF TGTGCCAGCAGTGGACAGGGACGGGAGCAGTTCTTC
TRBJ2-7 NA NA 13 TRBV6-1 CASSEGYNYEQYF TGTGCCAGCAGTGAAGGATACAACTACGAGCAGTACTTC
TRBJ2-1 TRBD2 few 14 TRBV19 CASSTSGRAWEQFF TGTGCCAGTAGTACTAGCGGGAGGGCCTGGGAGCAGTTCTTC
TRBJ2-7 NA NA 13 TRBV11-2 CASRYTGSDEQYF TGTGCCAGCAGGTACACAGGGAGCGACGAGCAGTACTTC
TRBJ1-3 NA NA 15 TRBV15 CATSRGDEEEETIYF TGTGCCACCAGCAGAGGGGACGAGGAAGAGGAAACCATATATTTT
TRBJ2-7 TRBD2 NA 17 TRBV6-1 CASSELRTSGRPREQYF TGTGCCAGCAGTGAACTACGGACTAGCGGGAGGCCGCGGGAGCAGTACTTC
TRBJ1-1 NA once 13 TRBV29-1 CSVVQSGGTEAFF TGCAGCGTTGTCCAGTCGGGGGGCACTGAAGCTTTCTTT
TRBJ1-1 NA NA 14 TRBV5-4 CASSFTKMNTEAFF TGTGCCAGCAGCTTTACAAAGATGAACACTGAAGCTTTCTTT
TRBJ1-5 NA once 13 TRBV24-1 CATSAGVDQPQHF TGTGCCACCAGTGCAGGGGTTGATCAGCCCCAGCATTTT
TRBJ2-2 TRBD2 NA 14 TRBV5-1 CASSFSGTPGELFF TGCGCCAGCAGCTTTAGCGGGACCCCCGGGGAGCTGTTTTTT
TRBJ2-7 NA NA 11 TRBV7-8 CASSPHNEQYF TGTGCCAGCAGCCCCCACAACGAGCAGTACTTC
TRBJ2-1 TRBD2 NA 15 TRBV18 CASSPPRAGGNEQFF TGTGCCAGCTCACCACCCCGAGCGGGGGGCAATGAGCAGTTCTTC
TRBJ2-6 TRBD1 NA 15 TRBV13 CASSPDRAGANVLTF TGTGCCAGCAGCCCAGACAGGGCTGGGGCCAACGTCCTGACTTTC
TRBJ1-2 NA NA 18 TRBV5-6 CASSSLGPGERGNYGYTF TGTGCCAGCAGCTCTCTAGGGCCAGGGGAAAGGGGCAACTATGGCTACACCTTC
TRBJ1-5 NA NA 14 TRBV7-9 CALLIGRNNQPQHF TGTGCCTTATTAATCGGACGGAACAATCAGCCCCAGCATTTT
TRBJ1-4 NA NA 13 TRBV7-8 CASSLGTAGKLFF TGTGCCAGCAGCTTAGGGACCGCAGGGAAACTGTTTTTT
TRBJ1-2 NA NA 12 TRBV9 CASSVEGIGYTF TGTGCCAGCAGCGTCGAGGGTATTGGCTACACCTTC
TRBJ1-3 NA NA 13 TRBV29-1 CSVESPDGNTIYF TGCAGCGTTGAGTCGCCAGACGGAAACACCATATATTTT
TRBJ2-4 NA NA 13 TRBV5-3 CARSLGAKNIQYF TGTGCCAGAAGCTTGGGAGCCAAAAACATTCAGTACTTC
TRBJ1-1 NA once 14 TRBV7-7 CASSAVQGGTEAFF TGTGCCAGCAGCGCTGTCCAGGGTGGGACTGAAGCTTTCTTT
TRBJ1-4 NA once 16 TRBV4-3 CASSQAAGMGNEKLFF TGCGCCAGCAGCCAGGCAGCAGGGATGGGGAATGAAAAACTGTTTTTT
TRBJ1-5 NA NA 17 TRBV15 CATSRDLSGARGRYQHF TGTGCCACCAGCAGAGATTTATCGGGGGCGCGAGGGAGGTACCAGCATTTT
TRBJ2-7 NA NA 17 TRBV4-1 CASSLYFRDGGAYEQYF TGCGCCAGCAGCCTTTACTTCCGGGACGGGGGCGCCTACGAGCAGTACTTC
TRBJ2-1 NA NA 12 TRBV30 CAWSEYSNEQFF TGTGCCTGGAGTGAATACAGCAATGAGCAGTTCTTC
TRBJ1-5 NA NA 13 TRBV4-3 CASSQDPGQPQHF TGCGCCAGCAGCCAAGATCCGGGACAGCCCCAGCATTTT
TRBJ2-7 TRBD1 NA 17 TRBV7-2 CASSLSLGQGNQFEQYF TGTGCCAGCAGCTTAAGTTTGGGACAGGGGAATCAGTTCGAGCAGTACTTC
TRBJ1-5 NA NA 14 TRBV21-1 CASSKAGVNQPQHF TGTGCCAGCAGCAAAGCGGGGGTCAATCAGCCCCAGCATTTT
TRBJ2-2 TRBD2 NA 18 TRBV27 CASSAGLAGGKTPGELFF TGTGCCAGCAGTGCAGGACTAGCGGGAGGGAAGACACCGGGGGAGCTGTTTTTT
TRBJ1-1 TRBD1 few 15 TRBV5-4 CASSFKSTGGNEAFF TGTGCCAGCAGCTTCAAATCAACAGGGGGAAATGAAGCTTTCTTT
TRBJ2-2 TRBD2 NA 15 TRBV9 CASSVARTSAGELFF TGTGCCAGCAGCGTAGCCCGGACTAGCGCCGGGGAGCTGTTTTTT
TRBJ2-7 TRBD2 NA 15 TRBV27 CASSLGTSGSYEQYF TGTGCCAGCAGCCTCGGGACTAGCGGCTCCTACGAGCAGTACTTC
TRBJ1-3 NA NA 17 TRBV28 CASSFSGPTGSGNTIYF TGTGCCAGCAGTTTTTCAGGCCCGACCGGCTCTGGAAACACCATATATTTT
TRBJ1-1 NA once 13 TRBV9 CASSGRGRSEAFF TGTGCCAGCAGCGGCAGGGGCAGATCTGAAGCTTTCTTT
TRBJ1-1 NA NA 13 TRBV12-3/TRBV12-4 CASSTPGTDEAFF TGTGCCAGCAGCACCCCCGGGACTGATGAAGCTTTCTTT
TRBJ2-7 NA NA 11 TRBV30 CAWGESYEQYF TGTGCCTGGGGGGAATCCTACGAGCAGTACTTC
TRBJ2-1 TRBD2 NA 17 TRBV5-1 CASSFGGLAGGRHEQFF TGCGCCAGCAGTTTTGGGGGACTAGCGGGAGGTAGGCATGAGCAGTTCTTC
TRBJ2-7 NA once 15 TRBV11-2 CASSLDLGASARQYF TGTGCCAGCAGCTTAGATCTGGGTGCCTCGGCGCGGCAGTACTTC
TRBJ1-6 TRBD1 NA 18 TRBV9 CASSVENFIGTENSPLHF TGTGCCAGCAGCGTAGAAAATTTCATCGGGACAGAAAATTCACCCCTCCACTTT
TRBJ1-1 NA few 15 TRBV7-3 CASSPTGGIGTEAFF TGTGCCAGCAGCCCGACGGGAGGGATTGGTACTGAAGCTTTCTTT
TRBJ1-5 NA NA 16 TRBV19 CASSMGDGRRWQPQHF TGTGCCAGTAGTATGGGTGACGGTCGGAGGTGGCAGCCCCAGCATTTT
TRBJ1-6 NA NA 18 TRBV4-1 CASSQVSTGTHYNSPLHF TGCGCCAGCAGCCAAGTATCGACTGGGACCCACTATAATTCACCCCTCCACTTT
TRBJ1-3 TRBD1 NA 16 TRBV6-2/TRBV6-3 CASSPDRTGDGNTIYF TGTGCCAGCAGCCCGGACCGAACAGGGGACGGAAACACCATATATTTT
TRBJ2-1 TRBD1 NA 14 TRBV19 CASTEGAAYNEQFF TGTGCCAGTACCGAGGGGGCCGCATACAATGAGCAGTTCTTC
TRBJ1-5 NA NA 15 TRBV7-2 CASSLDPQGNQPQHF TGTGCCAGCAGCTTAGATCCCCAAGGCAATCAGCCCCAGCATTTT
TRBJ2-5 TRBD2 few 16 TRBV5-4 CASSSELAGGSETQYF TGTGCCAGCAGCTCGGAACTAGCGGGAGGATCAGAGACCCAGTACTTC
TRBJ1-1 TRBD1 NA 14 TRBV6-5 CASRNPTGELRAFF TGTGCCAGCAGGAATCCGACAGGGGAGCTACGGGCTTTCTTT
TRBJ2-7 NA once 11 TRBV27 CASSWGSEQYF TGTGCCAGCAGTTGGGGGTCAGAGCAGTACTTC
TRBJ1-5 NA NA 14 TRBV5-4 CASSLGGGNQPQHF TGTGCCAGCAGCTTAGGGGGAGGCAATCAGCCCCAGCATTTT
TRBJ1-5 NA NA 14 TRBV19 CASSMNGWVQPQHF TGTGCCAGTAGTATGAATGGGTGGGTTCAGCCCCAGCATTTT
TRBJ1-5 TRBD1 NA 16 TRBV28 CASSPRTGPGWEPQHF TGTGCCAGCAGTCCTCGGACAGGGCCGGGTTGGGAGCCCCAGCATTTT
TRBJ1-6 TRBD1 few 13 TRBV3-1/TRBV3-2 CASSGPGGSPLHF TGTGCCAGCAGCGGGCCAGGGGGATCACCCCTCCACTTT
TRBJ1-2 NA NA 13 TRBV7-8 CASSVQMRYGYTF TGTGCCAGCAGCGTTCAGATGCGCTATGGCTACACCTTC
TRBJ1-2 NA NA 15 TRBV6-5 CASSYSRQQAGGYTF TGTGCCAGCAGTTACTCGCGACAACAGGCGGGAGGCTACACCTTC
TRBJ2-7 TRBD2 NA 14 TRBV7-8 CASGTSGGLEEQYF TGTGCCAGCGGGACTAGCGGGGGACTAGAGGAGCAGTACTTC
TRBJ1-6 NA NA 14 TRBV9 CASSVEPGNSPLHF TGTGCCAGCAGCGTAGAACCAGGAAACTCACCCCTCCACTTT